A selection of T cell receptor beta chains follows, all from one sample in a study of shared clonotypes between healthy human individuals. Using immunoSEQ multiplex PCR, the repertoire was profiled, and TCRdb retains in-frame clones only, with some absent. The data hold 2 million to 3 million clones, with 93% observed a single time. Input material: naive CD4+ T cells from PBMCs. These receptors came from a man younger than 30 in good health. Some clones in this sample may be carry-over from other donors' samples. CDR3s leave out the opening cysteine and the closing phenylalanine or tryptophan. A row's size may be missing; if present it is once, few, many or a size class.

j_call: TRBJ1-3
v_call: TRBV7-9
clone_size: -
cdr3_aa: ASSENSSGNTIY

j_call: TRBJ1-5
v_call: TRBV28
clone_size: -
cdr3_aa: ASSFQPQAGNQPQH

j_call: TRBJ1-2
v_call: TRBV5-5
clone_size: -
cdr3_aa: ASSLALMAGYT

j_call: TRBJ2-1
v_call: TRBV7-9
clone_size: -
cdr3_aa: ASRGSFRDGTNNEQF

j_call: TRBJ2-5
v_call: TRBV5-4
clone_size: -
cdr3_aa: ASSRGQVETQY

j_call: TRBJ2-3
v_call: TRBV7-9
clone_size: -
cdr3_aa: ASIYLGHTDTQY

j_call: TRBJ2-1
v_call: TRBV12-5
clone_size: -
cdr3_aa: ASGLVLAGAHYNEQF

j_call: TRBJ2-1
v_call: TRBV28
clone_size: -
cdr3_aa: ASSLPRAGQPYYEQF

j_call: TRBJ1-2
v_call: TRBV10-3
clone_size: -
cdr3_aa: AISDLGQNYGYT

j_call: TRBJ1-1
v_call: TRBV7-2
clone_size: -
cdr3_aa: ASSLRDRINTEAF

j_call: TRBJ2-2
v_call: TRBV11-2
clone_size: -
cdr3_aa: ASSLDMAGELF

j_call: TRBJ2-1
v_call: TRBV9
clone_size: -
cdr3_aa: ASSVYGGSYNEQF

j_call: TRBJ2-7
v_call: TRBV27
clone_size: once
cdr3_aa: ASSLPPGLAAEQY

j_call: TRBJ2-1
v_call: TRBV18
clone_size: -
cdr3_aa: ASSPAGTGYNEQF

j_call: TRBJ2-2
v_call: TRBV18
clone_size: -
cdr3_aa: ASSGTVPAGELF

j_call: TRBJ1-1
v_call: TRBV7-6
clone_size: -
cdr3_aa: ACRGQFTEAF

j_call: TRBJ2-1
v_call: TRBV7-2
clone_size: -
cdr3_aa: ASSQQLAGRGNEQF

j_call: TRBJ2-5
v_call: TRBV7-2
clone_size: -
cdr3_aa: ASSLYQETQY

j_call: TRBJ1-2
v_call: TRBV6-5
clone_size: -
cdr3_aa: ASSYSAELGYGYT

j_call: TRBJ2-7
v_call: TRBV11-2
clone_size: -
cdr3_aa: ASATLSSYEQY

j_call: TRBJ2-5
v_call: TRBV7-3
clone_size: -
cdr3_aa: ASSSTLAFGGRFQETQY

j_call: TRBJ2-7
v_call: TRBV7-2
clone_size: -
cdr3_aa: ASSFQREQY

j_call: TRBJ2-7
v_call: TRBV7-2
clone_size: -
cdr3_aa: ASSLVVGYEQY

j_call: TRBJ2-7
v_call: TRBV5-1
clone_size: -
cdr3_aa: ASSLVGAPPYEQY

j_call: TRBJ1-6
v_call: TRBV6-7
clone_size: once
cdr3_aa: ASTDRKHSPLH

j_call: TRBJ2-1
v_call: TRBV29-1
clone_size: -
cdr3_aa: SVDEPHSDEQF

j_call: TRBJ2-7
v_call: TRBV15
clone_size: -
cdr3_aa: ATSRDPDSYEQY

j_call: TRBJ2-3
v_call: TRBV30
clone_size: -
cdr3_aa: AWSEGEAQY

j_call: TRBJ2-7
v_call: TRBV19
clone_size: -
cdr3_aa: ASSSRGATDLYEQY

j_call: TRBJ1-4
v_call: TRBV28
clone_size: once
cdr3_aa: ASTGTEKLF

j_call: TRBJ1-2
v_call: TRBV19
clone_size: -
cdr3_aa: ASSSRDRGVYGYT

j_call: TRBJ2-4
v_call: TRBV27
clone_size: -
cdr3_aa: ASTPSDSIRPLAKNIQY

j_call: TRBJ2-2
v_call: TRBV27
clone_size: -
cdr3_aa: ASSPYAATGELF

j_call: TRBJ2-1
v_call: TRBV5-8
clone_size: -
cdr3_aa: ASSSIAGGPDEQF

j_call: TRBJ1-6
v_call: TRBV30
clone_size: -
cdr3_aa: AWRGGRALH

j_call: TRBJ1-1
v_call: TRBV11-3
clone_size: -
cdr3_aa: ASSPSNQGEAF

j_call: TRBJ2-7
v_call: TRBV30
clone_size: -
cdr3_aa: AGLRAGLGYEQY

j_call: TRBJ2-5
v_call: TRBV7-2
clone_size: -
cdr3_aa: ASSLASLETQY

j_call: TRBJ1-5
v_call: TRBV28
clone_size: -
cdr3_aa: ASSFLTGLSNQPQH

j_call: TRBJ2-5
v_call: TRBV28
clone_size: -
cdr3_aa: ASRSRGEETQY